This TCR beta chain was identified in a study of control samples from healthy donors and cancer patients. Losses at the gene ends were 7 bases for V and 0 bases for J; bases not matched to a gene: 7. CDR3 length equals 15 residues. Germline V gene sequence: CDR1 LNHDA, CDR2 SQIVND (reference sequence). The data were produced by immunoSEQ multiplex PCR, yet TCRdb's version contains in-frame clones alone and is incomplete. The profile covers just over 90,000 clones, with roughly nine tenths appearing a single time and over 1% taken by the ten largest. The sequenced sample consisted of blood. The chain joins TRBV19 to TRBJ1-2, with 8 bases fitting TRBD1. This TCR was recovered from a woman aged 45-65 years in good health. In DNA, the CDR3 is TGTGCCAGTACCCGCCGACAGGGGACTAACTATGGCTACACCTTC. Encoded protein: CASTRRQGTNYGYTF.